Presented here are 18 T cell receptor beta chains from one specimen sequenced in a study of T cells after yellow fever vaccination. TCRdb re-derived calls from the 5' RACE reads in MiXCR, one entry per CDR3 protein. The repertoire includes roughly 310,000 distinct CDR3 sequences, around 3.6% of them detected once, and about a quarter sits in the top ten. The source material was PBMCs, sampled on the day of the yellow fever booster vaccination. These receptors originate from a man aged 18-30 years who received the YFV17D yellow fever vaccine.

The rearrangement joins TRBV10-3 to TRBJ2-1, with 8 positions matching TRBD2. Per germline, CDR1 ENHRY and CDR2 SYGVKD. There are 15 residues in the CDR3. V shed 4 bases and J 1 base; nucleotides not matched to a gene: 3. The CDR3 nucleotides are TGTGCCATCAGTGTCAGCGGGGGTTCCTACAATGAGCAGTTCTTC. Its protein product is CAISVSGGSYNEQFF.

This chain joins TRBV11-2 and TRBJ2-5; tentatively, D is TRBD1 or TRBD2 (5 bases each). Between the trimmed V and J ends, which lost 5 bases and 2 bases, there was a span of 18 bases. In germline, CDR1 is SGHAT, CDR2 FQNNGV. CDR3 length: 16 residues. The CDR3 is CASSPPPGPKQETQYF. CDR3 DNA: TGTGCCAGCAGCCCACCTCCGGGGCCAAAGCAAGAGACCCAGTACTTC.

Many counts were recorded for this clonotype. V usage is TRBV12-3 or TRBV12-4 and J usage is TRBJ2-7; TRBD2 is a possible D gene (5 bases). The CDR3 has 17 amino acids. Trimming shortened V by 1 base and J by 2 bases, and 18 bases separated the two germline ends. CDR3 DNA sequence: TGTGCCAGCAGTTTAGGGTACCGCGGGCCGGGCACCTACGAGCAGTACTTC. Amino acids: CASSLGYRGPGTYEQYF.

V is TRBV12-3 or TRBV12-4 and J is TRBJ2-3; perhaps D is TRBD1 or TRBD2 (5 bases each). Trimming took 9 bases from V and 9 from J, leaving 19 bases between them. The CDR3 contains 13 residues. This chain's CDR3 is CASRTGARRTQYF. CDR3 coding DNA: TGTGCCAGTCGGACCGGGGCCCGGCGCACGCAGTATTTT.

This clonotype was found many times. The genes are TRBV15 and TRBJ2-1; D uncertain. Germline CDR1 is LNHNV and CDR2 is YYDKDF (reference sequence). The CDR3 has 15 residues. Trimming took 1 base from V and 0 from J, leaving 7 bases between them. The CDR3 here is CATSRARSSYNEQFF. The CDR3 nucleotides read TGTGCCACCAGCAGAGCTCGGAGCTCCTACAATGAGCAGTTCTTC.

In this sample, this clonotype turned up a few times. This chain connects TRBV7-8 to TRBJ2-7; no definite D call. From germline, CDR1 is SGHVS and CDR2 FQNEAQ. The CDR3 totals 16 residues. V was clipped by 1 base and J by 7 bases, with 20 bases between them. The CDR3 coding sequence is TGTGCCAGCAGCTTAGATGTCGGCATGACGGCCTTTGAGCAGTACGTC. As protein: CASSLDVGMTAFEQYV.

This clonotype was seen only a few times. The chain carries TRBV12-3 or TRBV12-4 and TRBJ2-3, with 7 bases that match TRBD2. Germline trimming cut 10 bases from V and 4 bases from J; bases unmatched to any gene: 17. The length of the CDR3 is 16 residues. The CDR3 is CATSGGSGGGADTQYF. The CDR3 DNA reads as TGTGCCACCTCGGGAGGTTCGGGGGGTGGAGCAGATACGCAGTATTTT.

The chain links TRBV11-2 to TRBJ2-2, with unresolved D. The CDR3 consists of 16 residues. The germline V gene encodes CDR1 SGHAT and CDR2 FQNNGV. Trimming left V 0 bases short and J 4 bases short, with 12 bases between. The chain's CDR3 is CASSLEATRGTGELFF. The CDR3 nucleotides are TGTGCCAGCAGCTTAGAGGCTACCCGAGGCACCGGGGAGCTGTTTTTT. The variable domain in full, completed from reference TRBV11-2 and TRBJ2-2, reads EAGVAQSPRYKIIEKRQSVAFWCNPISGHATLYWYQQILGQGPKLLIQFQNNGVVDDSQLPKDRFSAERLKGVDSTLKIQPAKLEDSAVYLCASSLEATRGTGELFFGEGSRLTVL.

The chain joins TRBV7-2 to TRBJ1-1, with D unclear. The CDR3 extends over 13 amino acids. Trimming took off 2 bases at V and 4 bases at J, with 8 bases between the two ends. Germline V lookup: CDR1 SGHTA, CDR2 FQGNSA. CDR3 amino acids: CASSLIEGTEAFF. The CDR3 DNA reads as TGTGCCAGCAGCTTAATAGAGGGCACTGAAGCTTTCTTT.

In this sample, this clonotype turned up many times. The chain employs TRBV14 and TRBJ2-5; TRBD1 matches at 10 bases. J was trimmed by 7 bases and V by 0 bases; bases with no gene match: 2. There are 14 residues in the CDR3. Germline CDR1 reads SGHDN; CDR2 reads FVKESK. The CDR3 protein is CASSQDRDRGTQYF. The CDR3 DNA is TGTGCCAGCAGCCAAGACCGGGACAGGGGGACCCAGTACTTC. Drawing the rest from reference TRBV14 and TRBJ2-5, the complete variable domain is EAGVTQFPSHSVIEKGQTVTLRCDPISGHDNLYWYRRVMGKEIKFLLHFVKESKQDESGMPNNRFLAERTGGTYSTLKVQPAELEDSGVYFCASSQDRDRGTQYFGPGTRLLVL.

This clonotype has just a few counts. The chain couples TRBV4-2 to TRBJ2-7; a weak D match, TRBD2 (5 bases). This CDR3 has 15 amino acids. Germline loops: CDR1 LGHNA, CDR2 YNFKEQ. V shed 0 bases and J shed 5 bases, with 14 bases lying between them. CDR3 DNA sequence: TGTGCCAGCAGCCAAGAGTTGGAGGTAGGCCACGAGCAGTACTTC. Its protein is CASSQELEVGHEQYF.

This clonotype occurred a few times. The V and J genes are TRBV24-1 and TRBJ1-2; 11 positions match TRBD1. Germline values: CDR1 KGHDR, CDR2 SFDVKD. The CDR3 runs 17 residues. J lost 0 bases, V lost 3 bases, and 5 bases had no gene match. CDR3 sequence (DNA): TGTGCCACCAGTGATGGCGGGACAGGGGGTACTAACTATGGCTACACCTTC. Translated, it gives CATSDGGTGGTNYGYTF.

This clonotype has at least ten counts. The CDR3 coding sequence is TGTGCCACCAGCAGAGATCCGGGGGCGGGGTACGAGCAGTACTTC. As protein: CATSRDPGAGYEQYF. The gene calls are TRBV15 and TRBJ2-7, with D perhaps being TRBD1 or TRBD2 (6 bases each). The V end lost 0 bases, the J end lost 4 bases, and 13 bases lay between the germline ends. Germline CDR1 and CDR2: LNHNV and YYDKDF (reference sequence). The CDR3 is 15 residues long. The whole variable domain, filled in from reference TRBV15 and TRBJ2-7, reads DAMVIQNPRYQVTQFGKPVTLSCSQTLNHNVMYWYQQKSSQAPKLLFHYYDKDFNNEADTPDNFQSRRPNTSFCFLDIRSPGLGDTAMYLCATSRDPGAGYEQYFGPGTRLTVT.

This clonotype was recorded many times. This rearrangement joins TRBV11-3 to TRBJ2-1; D might be TRBD1 (5 bases). In germline, CDR1 is SGHNT, CDR2 YENEEA. The V and J ends lost 5 bases and 3 bases respectively, with 20 bases between them. This CDR3 has 17 residues. The CDR3 region has the DNA TGTGCCAGCAGCAGAGACCCCCCAGGGTACGGCTACAATGAGCAGTTCTTC. Translated: CASSRDPPGYGYNEQFF.

This clonotype occurred many times. The CDR3 region has the DNA TGCAGTGCTAGAGGAACAAGCAATCAGCCCCAGCATTTT. It translates to CSARGTSNQPQHF. The chain employs TRBV20-1 and TRBJ1-5; D not certain. The ends were cut back, 1 base at V and 1 base at J, with 5 bases in the middle. The CDR3 spans 13 residues. Germline V gene sequence: CDR1 DFQATT, CDR2 SNEGSKA (reference sequence).

This clonotype came up many times. This chain links TRBV6-2 or TRBV6-3 with TRBJ2-5; D unclear. This CDR3 has 13 amino acids. Germline V gene sequence: CDR1 MNHEY, CDR2 SVGEGT. Trimming pared 0 bases from V and 5 bases from J, leaving 7 bases between. This chain's CDR3 is CASSYSYAETQYF. CDR3 in DNA: TGTGCCAGCAGTTACTCGTATGCGGAGACCCAGTACTTC.

This clonotype was picked up many times. The rearrangement uses TRBV7-2 and TRBJ2-3; 8 bases are a match to TRBD2. This CDR3 spans 15 amino acids. Germline assignment: CDR1 SGHTA and CDR2 FQGNSA. The trim removed 3 bases at V and 1 base at J, leaving 3 bases unmatched. The CDR3 region is CASSLIAGRTDTQYF. CDR3 sequence (DNA): TGTGCCAGCAGCTTGATAGCGGGGCGCACAGATACGCAGTATTTT.

This clonotype has ten or more counts. The V gene is TRBV20-1, the J gene TRBJ1-1; tentatively, D is TRBD1 (6 bases). V gave up 5 bases and J gave up 2 bases, with 15 bases separating them. Germline-derived CDR1 and CDR2 are DFQATT and SNEGSKA (reference sequence). The CDR3 covers 14 residues. This CDR3 reads CSAQGQLFNTEAFF. CDR3 in DNA: TGCAGTGCTCAAGGACAGCTTTTTAACACTGAAGCTTTCTTT.